The present T cell receptor (beta chain) was sequenced within a study of T-cell reconstitution after alpha-beta-depleted transplantation in children. CDR3 length: 13 residues. The germline CDR1 and CDR2 sequences are SGHTA and FQGNSA. The V gene lost 2 bases and the J gene lost 8 bases, with 10 bases spanning the gap. Findings and caveats of the study: Several hundred rapidly expanded clones from non-depleted graft cells reportedly supplied alpha-beta T cells about two months post-transplant. At day 60, the high TCRbeta diversity found in some patients originated from recipient T cells and thymic progenitors that had survived. The main origin of T-cell counts and diversity one year after transplant was newly produced T cells.

This clonotype came up a few times. Its specificity is unknown. Preparation of the TCRbeta library was carried out with unique molecular identifiers. TCRdb re-called the PCR reads through MiXCR, storing one row per CDR3 protein. There are fewer than 250,000 distinct CDR3 sequences in the sample; under 20% occur only once, and about 41% lies in the top ten. This specimen consisted of PBMCs, mostly from graft donor cells, obtained 360 days after TCRalphabeta/CD19-depleted stem cell transplant. The TCR originated in a male patient between 2 and 9 years old who had a stem cell transplant for acute lymphoblastic leukemia, so the T cells may come from the graft donor. The chain couples TRBV7-2 to TRBJ1-3; no reliable D call. CDR3 sequence: CASSLSWEDTIYF. The CDR3, as DNA: TGTGCCAGCAGCTTATCGTGGGAGGACACCATATATTTT.